A selection of T cell receptor beta chains follows, all from one sample in a study of early T cells in non-severe SARS-CoV-2 infection. MiXCR was run by TCRdb on the 5' RACE reads, yielding one entry per CDR3 protein. The sample has 59,000 or so distinct CDR3 sequences; approximately 12% are singletons. The sequencing used whole blood, collected at baseline. All receptors derive from an adult who was a healthcare worker with PCR-confirmed SARS-CoV-2 infection or an uninfected control (not recorded which). Each CDR3 is given with its conserved first and last residue. The D gene is left open where the match is weak. Some rows mark clone size as missing; the rest say once, few, many or name a class of expanded clone.

V gene,D gene,clone size,J gene,CDR3 length,CDR3 protein,CDR3 DNA
TRBV6-6,-,few,TRBJ2-7,15,CASRPWGSRSYEQYF,TGTGCCAGCAGACCTTGGGGGTCACGCTCCTACGAGCAGTACTTC
TRBV3-1,-,many,TRBJ2-2,13,CASSHSRLGELFF,TGTGCCAGCAGCCATTCTCGACTTGGGGAGCTGTTTTTT
TRBV28,-,-,TRBJ2-5,15,CASSARLSGGETQYF,TGTGCCAGCAGTGCCCGGTTGTCGGGGGGCGAGACCCAGTACTTC
TRBV12-3/TRBV12-4,-,-,TRBJ2-3,13,CASSSGTPDTQYF,TGTGCCAGCAGTTCCGGGACTCCAGATACGCAGTATTTT
TRBV7-9,TRBD2,few,TRBJ2-3,16,CASSYISRGGTDTQYF,TGTGCCAGCAGCTATATCTCGCGGGGGGGGACAGATACGCAGTATTTT
TRBV20-1,TRBD2,few,TRBJ2-5,15,CSARNPTSDQETQYF,TGCAGTGCTAGAAATCCAACTAGCGACCAAGAGACCCAGTACTTC
TRBV20-1,TRBD1,many,TRBJ1-2,14,CSARERGRDYGYTF,TGCAGTGCTAGAGAGAGGGGGCGTGACTATGGCTACACCTTC
TRBV27,-,few,TRBJ2-2,15,CASSSSVGGTGELFF,TGTGCCAGCAGTTCCTCGGTGGGGGGCACCGGGGAGCTGTTTTTT
TRBV3-1,TRBD1,-,TRBJ1-6,15,CASRLRDRVNSPLHF,TGTGCCAGCAGACTCCGGGACAGAGTTAATTCACCCCTCCACTTT
TRBV12-3/TRBV12-4,TRBD2,few,TRBJ2-1,15,CASSFSGGAVNEQFF,TGTGCCAGCAGTTTTAGCGGGGGGGCTGTCAATGAGCAGTTCTTC
TRBV29-1,TRBD2,few,TRBJ2-2,16,CSVATGREGRTGELFF,TGCAGCGTAGCTACAGGACGGGAGGGACGTACCGGGGAGCTGTTTTTT
TRBV27,-,-,TRBJ1-1,14,CASSRAGLKTEAFF,TGTGCCAGCAGTCGCGCAGGGTTAAAGACTGAAGCTTTCTTT
TRBV20-1,-,few,TRBJ1-1,11,CSSPLNTEAFF,TGCAGTTCCCCCCTGAACACTGAAGCTTTCTTT
TRBV10-3,-,-,TRBJ1-1,16,CAISESSGVLITEAFF,TGTGCCATCAGTGAGTCTTCAGGGGTCTTAATTACTGAAGCTTTCTTT
TRBV7-2,TRBD2,many,TRBJ2-5,15,CASSLERGGQETQYF,TGTGCCAGCAGCTTAGAGCGGGGGGGACAAGAGACCCAGTACTTC
TRBV4-1,TRBD1,many,TRBJ2-2,16,CASSQGRQGLAGELFF,TGCGCCAGCAGCCAAGGGCGACAGGGTTTAGCCGGGGAGCTGTTTTTT